This entry lists 14 T cell receptor beta chains sequenced from one sample in a study of cytomegalovirus exposure and HLA in healthy donors. This PCR relied on a set of 60 Vbeta primers and 13 Jbeta primers. Libraries were prepared by immunoSEQ multiplex PCR; TCRdb keeps only in-frame clonotypes and omits some of them. The sample consists of hundreds of thousands of clones, roughly four fifths of them appearing once. Source material: PBMCs. The origin of the receptors is a girl aged 2-10 years in good health and CMV-seronegative.

The chain uses TRBV10-1 and TRBJ2-7; a possible D gene is TRBD1 (5 bases). The V end lost 0 bases, the J end lost 5 bases, and 11 bases lay between the germline ends. The germline V gene encodes CDR1 WNHNN and CDR2 SYGVQD (reference sequence). CDR3 length: 14 amino acids. The CDR3 is CASSESQGRNEQYF. CDR3 DNA sequence: TGCGCCAGCAGTGAGTCGCAGGGAAGGAACGAGCAGTACTTC.

The rearrangement uses TRBV5-4 and TRBJ2-5; the D is unclear. The V end was cut by 0 bases, the J end by 4 bases, with 7 bases between. The CDR3 length is 13 residues. CDR1 is SGHNT, CDR2 YYREEE, per germline (reference sequence). The chain's CDR3 is CASSLAPIETQYF. The CDR3 coding sequence is TGTGCCAGCAGCTTGGCCCCCATAGAGACCCAGTACTTC.

The chain recombines TRBV25-1 with TRBJ2-7; 8 bases are shared with TRBD2. After removal of 4 bases from V and 2 bases from J, the junction contained 10 bases not matched to a gene. Germline lookup yields CDR1 MGHDK and CDR2 SYGVNS. CDR3 length: 16 residues. The CDR3 is CASSGTGTRNPYEQYF. The DNA of the CDR3 is TGTGCCAGCAGTGGAACCGGGACTAGAAATCCCTACGAGCAGTACTTC.

The rearrangement joins TRBV30 to TRBJ2-1; 14 positions agree with TRBD2. Germline V lookup: CDR1 GTSNPN, CDR2 SVGIG (reference sequence). CDR3 size: 14 residues. The ends lost 8 bases at V and 8 bases at J; junction bases unmatched: 8. The CDR3 DNA reads as TGTGCCGCAACCGGGACTAGCGGGAGAGATGAGCAGTTCTTC. Its translation: CAATGTSGRDEQFF.

The V and J genes are TRBV11-2 and TRBJ1-4; TRBD1 might be the D (6 bases). CDR1 is SGHAT, CDR2 FQNNGV, per germline. Trimming stripped 0 bases from V and 8 bases from J, with 16 bases between. The CDR3 is 16 amino acids. The CDR3, as DNA: TGTGCCAGCAGCTTAGATTCAGCAGGGGCGTACGAAAAACTGTTTTTT. This gives the protein CASSLDSAGAYEKLFF.

This clone was detected only a few times. The chain links TRBV2 to TRBJ1-1; D is ambiguous. Germline lookup yields CDR1 SNHLY and CDR2 FYNNEI. The length of the CDR3 is 13 residues. Trimming stripped 6 bases from V and 3 bases from J, with 11 bases between. The CDR3 region has the DNA TGTGCCAGCAGGCCCCCCGGAGACACTGAAGCTTTCTTT. It translates to CASRPPGDTEAFF.

This clone has just a few counts. The chain carries TRBV5-1 and TRBJ2-1, with 8 positions matching TRBD2. V shed 0 bases, J shed 3 bases, and the junction held 5 bases outside the gene matches. CDR3 length: 16 residues. Germline V CDR1 and CDR2: SGHRS, YFSETQ. In DNA form, the CDR3 reads TGCGCCAGCAGCTTGGCCGGGAGGGCCGTCTACAATGAGCAGTTCTTC. Its translation is CASSLAGRAVYNEQFF.

The chain has TRBV19 and TRBJ1-2; no firm D call. Germline V gene data show CDR1 as LNHDA and CDR2 as SQIVND (reference sequence). V was shortened by 4 bases and J by 8 bases, with 17 bases between the two germline ends. The CDR3 consists of 14 residues. CDR3 DNA: TGTGCCAGTAGTACCCCGTCTCTCCCTGGCGGCTACACCTTC. This encodes CASSTPSLPGGYTF.

The rearrangement uses TRBV7-8 and TRBJ2-7; 8 nucleotides align to TRBD2. CDR1 is SGHVS, CDR2 FQNEAQ, per germline. The trim removed 1 base at V and 0 bases at J, leaving 2 bases unmatched. This CDR3 region has 15 residues. The CDR3 here is CASSLVGTSSYEQYF. In DNA form, the CDR3 reads TGTGCCAGCAGCTTAGTCGGGACTAGCTCCTACGAGCAGTACTTC.

This chain uses TRBV27 with TRBJ2-1; weak D call: TRBD1 (6 bases). The CDR3 extends over 13 amino acids. The germline CDR1 and CDR2 sequences are MNHEY and SMNVEV (reference sequence). Between the trimmed V and J ends, which lost 3 bases and 7 bases, there was a span of 10 bases. The CDR3 DNA reads TGTGCCAGCAGTTTCGACAGGAGAAATGAGCAGTTCTTC. Translation: CASSFDRRNEQFF.

The V gene is TRBV6-1, the J gene TRBJ2-1, with D unresolved. The CDR3 has 17 amino acids. Germline V gene sequence: CDR1 MNHNS, CDR2 SASEGT. Deletions cut 2 bases from V and 4 bases from J, with 18 bases between. CDR3 protein: CASSEIVLGIRYNEQFF. The CDR3 nucleotides are TGTGCCAGCAGTGAAATTGTATTGGGCATCCGGTACAATGAGCAGTTCTTC.

This chain links TRBV4-1 with TRBJ1-5; perhaps TRBD1 as D (5 bases). V lost 1 base and J 0 bases, leaving 10 bases between the germline ends. The CDR3 length is 16 residues. Germline assignment: CDR1 MGHRA and CDR2 YSYEKL. The CDR3 DNA sequence: TGCGCCAGCAGCCAAGGGACATCCTATAGCAATCAGCCCCAGCATTTT. Residues: CASSQGTSYSNQPQHF.

The gene calls are TRBV19 and TRBJ1-5; a possible D gene is TRBD1 (6 bases). Germline CDR1 is LNHDA and CDR2 is SQIVND (reference sequence). There are 14 residues in the CDR3. Trimming cost V 5 bases and J 0 bases, with 8 bases left between them. The CDR3 DNA sequence: TGTGCCAGTAGTGTACAGGGTAGCAATCAGCCCCAGCATTTT. It translates to CASSVQGSNQPQHF.

This sequence joins TRBV7-9 and TRBJ2-7; D is uncertain. CDR1 SEHNR and CDR2 FQNEAQ come from the germline V gene (reference sequence). This CDR3 has 12 amino acids. V was pared by 5 bases and J by 1 base, with 6 bases between. CDR3 bases: TGTGCCAGCAGCGTCTATTCCTACGAGCAGTACTTC. This encodes CASSVYSYEQYF.